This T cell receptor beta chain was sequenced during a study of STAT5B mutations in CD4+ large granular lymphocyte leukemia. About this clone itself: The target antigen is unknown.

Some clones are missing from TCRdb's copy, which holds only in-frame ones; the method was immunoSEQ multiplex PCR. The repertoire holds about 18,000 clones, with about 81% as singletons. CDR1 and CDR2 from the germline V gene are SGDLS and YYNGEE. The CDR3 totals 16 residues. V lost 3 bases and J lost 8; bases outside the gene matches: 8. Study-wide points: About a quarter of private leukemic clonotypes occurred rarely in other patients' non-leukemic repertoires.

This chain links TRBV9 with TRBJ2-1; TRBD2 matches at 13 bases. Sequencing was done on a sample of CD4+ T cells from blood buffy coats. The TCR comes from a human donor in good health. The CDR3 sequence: CASSGTSGSSIYEQFF. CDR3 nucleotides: TGTGCCAGCAGCGGGACTAGCGGGAGTAGCATTTATGAGCAGTTCTTC.